These 32 T cell receptor beta chains originate from one sample sequenced in a study of Graves' ophthalmopathy and Graves' hyperthyroidism. RNA served as the template for amplifying TCR beta CDR3 regions. HTBI-primed first-round RT-PCR preceded second-round multiplex PCR. In TCRdb, the multiplex PCR reads were re-called with MiXCR into one record per CDR3 protein. The top ten clones hold roughly 2.4% of a sample with roughly 400,000 distinct CDR3 sequences, roughly 17% of them seen once. Sequenced material: peripheral blood. These receptors came from an adult woman with stable Graves' hyperthyroidism.

This clonotype has at least ten counts. The chain links TRBV27 to TRBJ2-7; either TRBD1 or TRBD2 may fit D (6 bases each). V was shortened by 3 bases and J by 6 bases, with 18 bases between the two germline ends. This CDR3 region has 15 residues. Germline-derived CDR1 and CDR2 are MNHEY and SMNVEV (reference sequence). As DNA, the CDR3 is TGTGCCAGCAGTTTTGGGGGGCGGCAGTCCAGCGAGCAGTACTTC. Its translation: CASSFGGRQSSEQYF.

This clonotype was observed a few times. The genes are TRBV4-3 and TRBJ1-1, with D tentatively TRBD1 (6 bases). V lost 4 bases and J 6 bases, leaving 12 bases between the germline ends. Per germline, CDR1 LGHNA and CDR2 YSLEER. The CDR3 is made up of 13 amino acids. The chain's CDR3 is CASSRTGNSEAFF. CDR3 nucleotides: TGCGCCAGCAGCCGAACAGGGAATTCTGAAGCTTTCTTT.

Ten or more counts support this clonotype. V is TRBV12-3 or TRBV12-4 and J is TRBJ2-5; possible D gene TRBD1, 6 bases. The CDR3 length is 15 residues. V lost 5 bases to trimming and J lost 5 bases, with 18 bases between them. The CDR3 reads CASSERQAGVETQYF. As DNA, the CDR3 is TGTGCCAGCAGTGAACGACAGGCTGGGGTGGAGACCCAGTACTTC.

A single count supports this clonotype. Just one base apart from a much larger clone, this may be a read error. This sequence joins TRBV19 and TRBJ1-5; D gene unclear. There are 13 residues in the CDR3. V was pared by 4 bases and J by 15 bases, with 19 bases between. The germline V gene encodes CDR1 LNHDA and CDR2 SQIVND (reference sequence). The CDR3, as DNA: TGTGCCAGTAGTACCAGCTGGGATGCAGCCCGGCATTTT. This encodes CASSTSWDAARHF.

Ten or more counts support this clonotype. Given the absence of the conserved phenylalanine or tryptophan at the CDR3 end, a read error is likely. The chain links TRBV27 to TRBJ2-7; either TRBD1 or TRBD2 may fit D (5 bases each). The CDR3 extends over 14 amino acids. Germline V gives CDR1 MNHEY, CDR2 SMNVEV (reference sequence). The V gene lost 5 bases and the J gene lost 0 bases, with 11 bases spanning the gap. The DNA of the CDR3 is TGTGCCAGCAGTCCCCGGGGCAGCTCCTACGAGCAGTACCTC. Translated: CASSPRGSSYEQYL.

In this sample, this clonotype turned up many times. This chain links TRBV28 with TRBJ2-7; TRBD1 matches at 7 bases. The junction had 8 bases not matched to a gene; V was cut back by 6 bases and J by 0 bases. The CDR3 has 15 residues. The germline V gene encodes CDR1 MDHEN and CDR2 SYDVKM. The chain's CDR3 is CASSEAGTVSYEQYF. Written as DNA, the CDR3 is TGTGCCAGCAGCGAAGCCGGGACAGTCTCCTACGAGCAGTACTTC. Drawing the rest from reference TRBV28 and TRBJ2-7, the complete variable domain is DVKVTQSSRYLVKRTGEKVFLECVQDMDHENMFWYRQDPGLGLRLIYFSYDVKMKEKGDIPEGYSVSREKKERFSLILESASTNQTSMYLCASSEAGTVSYEQYFGPGTRLTVT.

This clonotype showed up many times. The CDR3 DNA sequence: TGTGCCAGCAGTGAGTCCCGGACTAGCGGGCCCAGCTCCTACGAGCAGTACTTC. It codes for CASSESRTSGPSSYEQYF. The V gene is TRBV2, the J gene TRBJ2-7; 11 bases line up with TRBD2. The CDR3 consists of 18 residues. The V gene's germline CDR1 is SNHLY and CDR2 FYNNEI. V gave up 3 bases and J gave up 0 bases; unmatched junction bases: 10.

The table lists this clonotype with a few counts. The rearrangement joins TRBV11-1 to TRBJ2-7, with 7 bases that match TRBD2. Germline-derived CDR1 and CDR2 are SGHAT and FQDESV (reference sequence). Unmatched junction bases numbered 12, after V lost 2 bases and J lost 5 bases. The CDR3 length is 16 residues. CDR3 sequence reads: CASSLSAGTRIHEQYF. CDR3 in DNA: TGTGCCAGCAGCTTATCAGCGGGAACGAGGATACACGAGCAGTACTTC.

The sample holds many counts of this clonotype. V is TRBV29-1 and J is TRBJ1-2; D perhaps matches TRBD1 (5 bases). This CDR3 region has 17 residues. Germline CDR1 and CDR2: SQVTM and ANQGSEA. Trimming took 3 bases from V and 3 from J, leaving 23 bases between them. CDR3 loop: CSVDDSPGTPWDYGYTF. Here the CDR3 DNA reads TGCAGCGTTGACGACAGCCCTGGGACTCCCTGGGACTATGGCTACACCTTC. The complete variable domain, with remaining parts taken from reference TRBV29-1 and TRBJ1-2, reads SAVISQKPSRDICQRGTSLTIQCQVDSQVTMMFWYRQQPGQSLTLIATANQGSEATYESGFVIDKFPISRPNLTFSTLTVSNMSPEDSSIYLCSVDDSPGTPWDYGYTFGSGTRLTVV.

The sample holds many counts of this clonotype. The chain combines TRBV12-3 or TRBV12-4 with TRBJ2-7, with D perhaps TRBD1 or TRBD2 (5 bases each). The CDR3 is made up of 15 amino acids. With 6 bases removed from V and 5 bases from J, the gap between germline ends came to 20 bases. CDR3 region: CASSYMGRQVHEQYF. The CDR3 nucleotides read TGTGCCAGCAGCTACATGGGACGCCAAGTACACGAGCAGTACTTC.

This clonotype was observed at least ten times. The chain employs TRBV6-6 and TRBJ2-7, with D possibly being TRBD2 (6 bases). This CDR3 region has 13 residues. The germline V gene has CDR1 MNHNY and CDR2 SVGAGI (reference sequence). Trimming took 0 bases from V and 5 from J, leaving 8 bases between them. The CDR3 coding sequence is TGTGCCAGCAGTTACTCTAAGCGGGACGAGCAGTACTTC. It encodes CASSYSKRDEQYF.

This clonotype has ten or more counts. The genes are TRBV28 and TRBJ2-7, with 13 bases matching TRBD2. Germline CDR1 and CDR2: MDHEN and SYDVKM. The V segment lost 1 base and the J segment 3 bases; nucleotides outside the gene matches: 6. CDR3 length equals 17 residues. CDR3 DNA sequence: TGTGCCAGCAGTTTATCCCGACTAGCGGGAGGTCTCTACGAGCAGTACTTC. Translation gives CASSLSRLAGGLYEQYF.

A remark on this clonotype: This may be a read error, as it is one base from a much larger clone. The gene calls are TRBV29-1 and TRBJ2-7, with 7 bases lining up with TRBD1. The germline CDR1 and CDR2 sequences are SQVTM and ANQGSEA. The length of the CDR3 is 12 residues. The CDR3 loop reads CSVGTALYELYF. For the CDR3, the DNA is TGCAGCGTCGGGACAGCCCTCTACGAGCTGTACTTC.

This clonotype was detected a few times. The rearrangement links TRBV20-1 to TRBJ2-5; possibly TRBD2 for D (5 bases). The CDR3 is 13 residues long. Trimming pared 3 bases from V and 4 bases from J, leaving 12 bases between. The V gene's germline CDR1 is DFQATT and CDR2 SNEGSKA (reference sequence). The CDR3 loop is CSASPPRGETQYF. CDR3 DNA sequence: TGCAGTGCTAGTCCCCCCCGGGGAGAGACCCAGTACTTC.

This chain joins TRBV20-1 and TRBJ2-7; 10 positions match TRBD1. Germline V gene lookup returns CDR1 DFQATT and CDR2 SNEGSKA (reference sequence). The V gene end was trimmed by 4 bases and the J gene end by 3 bases; junction bases not matched to a gene: 6. This CDR3 is 14 amino acids long. For the CDR3, the DNA is TGCAGTGCTAAGTGGGACAGGGGTTTCTACGAGCAGTACTTC. Protein product: CSAKWDRGFYEQYF.

Turning to this clonotype: A single base separates this from a much larger clone, so it may be a read error. This chain links TRBV10-2 with TRBJ2-2; possibly TRBD1 for D (6 bases). Germline-derived CDR1 and CDR2 are WSHSY and SAAADI. Trimming left V 1 base short and J 1 base short, with 10 bases between. The CDR3 extends over 16 amino acids. The CDR3 region is CASSECGTMNTGELFF. The CDR3 region has the DNA TGCGCCAGCAGTGAGTGTGGGACAATGAACACCGGGGAGCTGTTTTTT.

This clonotype came up many times. A much larger clone differs from this one at a single base, so this may be a read error. The chain joins TRBV7-2 to TRBJ2-7, with D hard to call. CDR3 length: 13 residues. From germline, CDR1 is SGHTA and CDR2 FQGNSA. The CDR3 region is CASSSRSAYEQHF. In nucleotides, the CDR3 is TGTGCCAGCAGTTCCAGGTCTGCCTACGAGCAGCACTTC.

As concerns this clonotype: In this CDR3 the conserved last residue, phenylalanine or tryptophan, is missing, so a read error is likely. The J gene is TRBJ2-5, the V gene TRBV11-2, with D perhaps TRBD2 (5 bases). Trimming removed 1 base from V and 5 bases from J, with 8 bases in between. This CDR3 is built from 13 residues. The V gene's germline CDR1 is SGHAT and CDR2 FQNNGV. The CDR3 spells CASSLAGIETQYS. CDR3 coding DNA: TGTGCCAGCAGCTTAGCGGGGATCGAGACCCAGTACTCC.

This clonotype was observed at least ten times. The genes are TRBV4-1 and TRBJ2-7; tentatively, D is TRBD2 (6 bases). Per the germline V gene, CDR1 is MGHRA and CDR2 is YSYEKL. V was cut by 3 bases and J by 0 bases, with 18 bases left in between. The CDR3 has 17 residues. CDR3 loop: CASSQRFLREASYEQYF. DNA of the CDR3: TGCGCCAGCAGCCAGCGATTTTTGCGGGAAGCCTCCTACGAGCAGTACTTC.

This clonotype was recorded at least ten times. Germline is not matched at one junction end, which may reflect a read error. The chain joins TRBV7-7 to TRBJ1-1; D unresolved. Germline lookup yields CDR1 SSHAT and CDR2 FNYEAQ (reference sequence). The CDR3 sequence is 13 residues long. The CDR3 sequence is CASSIGPNTEAFF. In nucleotides, the CDR3 is TGTGCTAGCAGCATCGGCCCTAACACTGAAGCTTTCTTT.

This clonotype was found many times. The chain carries TRBV20-1 and TRBJ2-7; TRBD2 agrees at 9 bases. Germline CDR1 and CDR2: DFQATT and SNEGSKA (reference sequence). The CDR3 has 18 amino acids. Germline trimming cut 0 bases from V and 5 bases from J; bases unmatched to any gene: 17. The CDR3 DNA follows: TGCAGTGCTAGAGATATCGTGGGGGCTAGCGGGGCCAGCCACGAGCAGTACTTC. This sequence encodes CSARDIVGASGASHEQYF.

This clonotype has ten or more counts. J is TRBJ2-7 and V is TRBV28; TRBD2 is a possible D gene (5 bases). The V end lost 5 bases, the J end lost 3 bases, and 23 bases lay between the germline ends. The CDR3 spans 17 residues. Germline CDR1 is MDHEN and CDR2 is SYDVKM. The CDR3 here is CASSHLTRDPQGYEQYF. The CDR3 nucleotides read TGTGCCAGCAGTCACCTCACTCGGGATCCTCAAGGCTACGAGCAGTACTTC. The entire variable domain, with the rest obtained from reference TRBV28 and TRBJ2-7, is as follows: DVKVTQSSRYLVKRTGEKVFLECVQDMDHENMFWYRQDPGLGLRLIYFSYDVKMKEKGDIPEGYSVSREKKERFSLILESASTNQTSMYLCASSHLTRDPQGYEQYFGPGTRLTVT.

This clonotype was recorded at least ten times. This chain connects TRBV30 to TRBJ1-1, with 7 positions matching TRBD1. Germline-derived CDR1 and CDR2 are GTSNPN and SVGIG (reference sequence). This CDR3 comprises 15 residues. The ends lost 0 bases at V and 3 bases at J; junction bases unmatched: 7. The CDR3 protein is CAWSVSDRVHTEAFF. CDR3 coding DNA: TGTGCCTGGAGTGTATCCGACAGGGTCCACACTGAAGCTTTCTTT.

This clonotype was seen at least ten times. V usage is TRBV20-1 and J usage is TRBJ1-5; a possible D gene is TRBD1 (5 bases). Germline assignment: CDR1 DFQATT and CDR2 SNEGSKA (reference sequence). V lost 3 bases, J lost 7 bases, and 16 bases lay in between. CDR3 length: 14 amino acids. The CDR3 DNA is TGCAGTGCTAGTTTTCCAGGGTACTCCCAGCCCCAGCATTTT. It encodes CSASFPGYSQPQHF.

This clonotype was found many times. The V call is TRBV5-1, the J call TRBJ1-1; 12 positions agree with TRBD1. Germline CDR1 reads SGHRS; CDR2 reads YFSETQ. CDR3 length: 18 amino acids. The V segment lost 4 bases and the J segment 5 bases; nucleotides outside the gene matches: 15. CDR3: CASSRAPGQGARGTEAFF. CDR3 bases: TGCGCCAGCAGCCGAGCCCCGGGACAGGGGGCGCGTGGGACTGAAGCTTTCTTT. The full variable domain, completed using reference TRBV5-1 and TRBJ1-1, is KAGVTQTPRYLIKTRGQQVTLSCSPISGHRSVSWYQQTPGQGLQFLFEYFSETQRNKGNFPGRFSGRQFSNSRSEMNVSTLELGDSALYLCASSRAPGQGARGTEAFFGQGTRLTVV.

Many counts were recorded for this clonotype. The chain carries TRBV5-1 and TRBJ1-5, with D possibly matching TRBD1 (6 bases). Per the germline V gene, CDR1 is SGHRS and CDR2 is YFSETQ. The CDR3 has 13 residues. Trimming left V 4 bases short and J 6 bases short, with 11 bases between. CDR3: CASSQQGGQPQHF. The CDR3 nucleotides are TGCGCCAGCAGCCAACAGGGAGGTCAGCCCCAGCATTTT.

On this clonotype itself: Possible read error: a much larger clone is one base away. This chain connects TRBV14 to TRBJ2-6, with a possible D match to TRBD1 (5 bases). CDR3 length equals 14 residues. CDR1 is SGHDN and CDR2 is FVKESK in the germline V gene. CDR3 residues: CASSRYSGAYVLTF. The CDR3 coding sequence is TGTGCCAGCAGCCGATACTCTGGGGCCTACGTCCTGACTTTC.

This clonotype was found many times. The chain couples TRBV19 to TRBJ1-1; no clear D. The germline V gene has CDR1 LNHDA and CDR2 SQIVND (reference sequence). Trimming removed 7 bases at V and 0 bases at J, with 18 bases between. CDR3 size: 16 residues. The CDR3 region is CASIPARAEMNTEAFF. The CDR3 DNA follows: TGTGCCAGTATACCAGCGAGGGCAGAGATGAACACTGAAGCTTTCTTT.

This clonotype showed up just a few times. CDR3 sequence: CASSFRTGQGVNTEAFF. The CDR3 DNA reads TGTGCCAGCAGTTTCCGGACAGGGCAGGGGGTAAACACTGAAGCTTTCTTT. The chain has TRBV2 and TRBJ1-1; TRBD1 agrees at 8 bases. In germline, CDR1 is SNHLY, CDR2 FYNNEI. This CDR3 is built from 17 residues. The J segment lost 2 bases and the V segment lost 5 bases, leaving 13 bases of the junction unmatched.

This clonotype has a count of ten or more. The rearrangement links TRBV7-8 to TRBJ2-5; the match to TRBD1 covers 7 bases. Germline V gene data show CDR1 as SGHVS and CDR2 as FQNEAQ. This CDR3 spans 15 amino acids. V was pared by 5 bases and J by 5 bases, with 11 bases of the junction left unmatched. DNA of the CDR3: TGTGCCAGCAGCCCCATTGGGACAGAGAGGGAGACCCAGTACTTC. This gives the protein CASSPIGTERETQYF.

This rearrangement joins TRBV19 to TRBJ2-2; D is perhaps TRBD2 (5 bases). Trimming removed 2 bases from V and 4 bases from J, with 8 bases in between. Germline V gene sequence: CDR1 LNHDA, CDR2 SQIVND (reference sequence). This CDR3 is 14 amino acids long. CDR3: CASSIMGSTGELFF. The DNA of the CDR3 is TGTGCCAGTAGTATAATGGGGAGCACCGGGGAGCTGTTTTTT.

As DNA, the CDR3 is TGCAGTGCTACTTCAGGGAACTATGGCTACACCTTC. Translated, it gives CSATSGNYGYTF. The J gene is TRBJ1-2, the V gene TRBV20-1; D might be TRBD1 (5 bases). V was cut by 4 bases and J by 2 bases, with 8 bases left in between. The CDR3 consists of 12 residues. Germline V lookup: CDR1 DFQATT, CDR2 SNEGSKA (reference sequence).